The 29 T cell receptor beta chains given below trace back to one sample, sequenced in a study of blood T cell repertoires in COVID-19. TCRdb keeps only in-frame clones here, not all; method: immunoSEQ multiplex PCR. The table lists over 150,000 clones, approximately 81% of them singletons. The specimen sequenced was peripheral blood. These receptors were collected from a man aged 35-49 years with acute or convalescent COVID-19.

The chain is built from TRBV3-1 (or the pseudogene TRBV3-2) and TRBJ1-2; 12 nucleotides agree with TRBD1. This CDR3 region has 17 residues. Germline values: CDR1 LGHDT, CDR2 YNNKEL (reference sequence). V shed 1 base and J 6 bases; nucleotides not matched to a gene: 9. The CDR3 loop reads CASSQGTGTGGIHGYTF. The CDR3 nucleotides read TGTGCCAGCAGCCAAGGTACAGGGACAGGGGGCATCCATGGCTACACCTTC.

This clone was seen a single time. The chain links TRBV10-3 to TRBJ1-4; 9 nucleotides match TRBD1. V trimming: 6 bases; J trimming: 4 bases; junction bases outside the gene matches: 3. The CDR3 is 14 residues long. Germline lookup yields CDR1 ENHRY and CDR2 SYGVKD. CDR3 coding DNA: TGTGCCATCAGGGAGGACAGGGGTAATGAAAAACTGTTTTTT. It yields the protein CAIREDRGNEKLFF.

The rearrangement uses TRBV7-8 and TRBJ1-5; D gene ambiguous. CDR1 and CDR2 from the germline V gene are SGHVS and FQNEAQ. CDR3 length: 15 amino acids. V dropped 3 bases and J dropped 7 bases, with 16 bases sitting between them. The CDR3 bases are TGTGCCAGCAGCTTCAAGGATACGGGAGGGCAGCCCCAGCATTTT. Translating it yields CASSFKDTGGQPQHF. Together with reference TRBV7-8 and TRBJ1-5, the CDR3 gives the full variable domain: GAGVSQSPRYKVAKRGQDVALRCDPISGHVSLFWYQQALGQGPEFLTYFQNEAQLDKSGLPSDRFFAERPEGSVSTLKIQRTQQEDSAVYLCASSFKDTGGQPQHFGDGTRLSIL.

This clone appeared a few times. CDR3 protein: CAWREGRSPLHF. The DNA for the CDR3 is TGTGCCTGGAGAGAGGGGAGGTCACCCCTCCACTTT. The chain has TRBV30 and TRBJ1-6; D possibly corresponds to TRBD1 (5 bases). Germline V gene sequence: CDR1 GTSNPN, CDR2 SVGIG (reference sequence). The ends were cut back, 3 bases at V and 10 bases at J, with 10 bases in the middle. The CDR3 has 12 residues.

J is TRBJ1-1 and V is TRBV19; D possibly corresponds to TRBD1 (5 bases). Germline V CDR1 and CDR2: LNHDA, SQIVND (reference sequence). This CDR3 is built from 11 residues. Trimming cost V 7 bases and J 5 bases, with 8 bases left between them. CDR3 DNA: TGTGCCAGTACTCAGGGAACTGAAGCTTTCTTT. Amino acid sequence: CASTQGTEAFF.

As DNA, the CDR3 is TGTGCCAGCTCCGAGGGACAGGGAAAGACCTCTGGAAACACCATATATTTT. It yields the protein CASSEGQGKTSGNTIYF. The rearrangement joins TRBV18 to TRBJ1-3, with 9 bases lining up with TRBD1. The J segment lost 0 bases and the V segment lost 6 bases, leaving 9 bases of the junction unmatched. The CDR3 runs to 17 residues. The germline gives CDR1 KGHSH, CDR2 LQKENI.

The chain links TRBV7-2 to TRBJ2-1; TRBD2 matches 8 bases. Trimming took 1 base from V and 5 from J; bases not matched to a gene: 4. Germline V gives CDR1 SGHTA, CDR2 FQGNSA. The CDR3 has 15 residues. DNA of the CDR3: TGTGCCAGCAGCTTAGATGGGACTAGAGACAATGAGCAGTTCTTC. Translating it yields CASSLDGTRDNEQFF.

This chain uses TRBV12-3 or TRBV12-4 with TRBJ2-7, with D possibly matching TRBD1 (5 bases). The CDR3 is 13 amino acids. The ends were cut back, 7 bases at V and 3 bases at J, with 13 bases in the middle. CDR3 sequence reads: CASNSDRGYEQYF. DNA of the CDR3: TGTGCCAGCAATTCCGACAGAGGCTACGAGCAGTACTTC.

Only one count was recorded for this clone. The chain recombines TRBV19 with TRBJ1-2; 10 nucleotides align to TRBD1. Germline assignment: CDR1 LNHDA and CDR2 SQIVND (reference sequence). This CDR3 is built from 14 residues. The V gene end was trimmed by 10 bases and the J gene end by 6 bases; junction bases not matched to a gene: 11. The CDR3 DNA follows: TGTGCCACCTCTATAAGGGGACAGGGGAATGGCTACACCTTC. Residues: CATSIRGQGNGYTF. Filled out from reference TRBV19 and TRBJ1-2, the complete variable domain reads DGGITQSPKYLFRKEGQNVTLSCEQNLNHDAMYWYRQDPGQGLRLIYYSQIVNDFQKGDIAEGYSVSREKKESFPLTVTSAQKNPTAFYLCATSIRGQGNGYTFGSGTRLTVV.

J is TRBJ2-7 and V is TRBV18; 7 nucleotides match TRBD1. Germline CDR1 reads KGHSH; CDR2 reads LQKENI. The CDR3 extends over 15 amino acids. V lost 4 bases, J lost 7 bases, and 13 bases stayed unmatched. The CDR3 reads CASSLSTGLLGEQYF. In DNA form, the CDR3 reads TGTGCCAGCTCACTGTCGACAGGGCTGCTGGGGGAGCAGTACTTC. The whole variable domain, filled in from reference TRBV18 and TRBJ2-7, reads NAGVMQNPRHLVRRRGQEARLRCSPMKGHSHVYWYRQLPEEGLKFMVYLQKENIIDESGMPKERFSAEFPKEGPSILRIQQVVRGDSAAYFCASSLSTGLLGEQYFGPGTRLTVT.

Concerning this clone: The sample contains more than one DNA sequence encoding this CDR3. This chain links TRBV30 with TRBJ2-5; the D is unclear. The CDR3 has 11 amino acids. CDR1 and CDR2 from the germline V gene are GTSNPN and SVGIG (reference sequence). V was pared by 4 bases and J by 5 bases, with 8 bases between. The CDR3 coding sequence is TGTGCCTGGACGGGTGGGGAGACCCAGTACTTC. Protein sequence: CAWTGGETQYF.

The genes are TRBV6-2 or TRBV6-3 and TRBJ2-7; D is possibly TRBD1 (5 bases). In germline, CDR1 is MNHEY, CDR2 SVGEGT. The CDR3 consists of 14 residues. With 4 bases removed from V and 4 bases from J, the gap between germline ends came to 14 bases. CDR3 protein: CASSLRWGPYEQYF. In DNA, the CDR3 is TGTGCCAGCAGTTTAAGATGGGGCCCTTACGAGCAGTACTTC.

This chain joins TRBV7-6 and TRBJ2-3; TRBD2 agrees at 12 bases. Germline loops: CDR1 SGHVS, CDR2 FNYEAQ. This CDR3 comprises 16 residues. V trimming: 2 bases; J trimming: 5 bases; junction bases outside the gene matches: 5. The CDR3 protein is CASSLSSGGAGDTQYF. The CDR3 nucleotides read TGTGCCAGCAGCTTATCTAGCGGGGGGGCGGGAGATACGCAGTATTTT.

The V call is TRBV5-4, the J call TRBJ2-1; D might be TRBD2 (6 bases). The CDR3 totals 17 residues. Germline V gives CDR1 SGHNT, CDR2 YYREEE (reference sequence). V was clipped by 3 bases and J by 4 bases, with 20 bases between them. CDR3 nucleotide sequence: TGTGCCAGCAGCTACTCCGTCGGGGGAGAGGAGTACAATGAGCAGTTCTTC. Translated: CASSYSVGGEEYNEQFF.

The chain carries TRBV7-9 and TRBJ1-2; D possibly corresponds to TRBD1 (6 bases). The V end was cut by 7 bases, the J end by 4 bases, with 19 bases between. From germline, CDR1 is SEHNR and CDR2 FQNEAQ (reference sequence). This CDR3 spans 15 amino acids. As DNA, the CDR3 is TGTGCCAGCACATTAGGGACACCGCTCCTCTATGGCTACACCTTC. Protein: CASTLGTPLLYGYTF.

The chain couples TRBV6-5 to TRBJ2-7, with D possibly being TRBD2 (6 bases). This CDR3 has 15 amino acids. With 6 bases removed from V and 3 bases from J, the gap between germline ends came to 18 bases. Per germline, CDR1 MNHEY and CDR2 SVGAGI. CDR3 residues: CASRLGTPVNYEQYF. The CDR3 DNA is TGTGCCAGCAGACTCGGGACTCCCGTCAACTACGAGCAGTACTTC.

The DNA for the CDR3 is TGTGCCAGCCCCCGGGAGTCCTTTTTACAGCCCCAGCATTTT. Protein product: CASPRESFLQPQHF. V usage is TRBV14 and J usage is TRBJ1-5, with no clear D. CDR1 SGHDN and CDR2 FVKESK come from the germline V gene. The CDR3 loop spans 14 amino acids. Deletions cut 8 bases from V and 7 bases from J, with 18 bases between.

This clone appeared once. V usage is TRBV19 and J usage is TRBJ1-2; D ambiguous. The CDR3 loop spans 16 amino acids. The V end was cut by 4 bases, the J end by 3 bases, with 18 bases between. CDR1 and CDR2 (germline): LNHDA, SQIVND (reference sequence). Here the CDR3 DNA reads TGTGCCAGTAGTAGGCAGGTCAGTGTGACGGACTATGGCTACACCTTC. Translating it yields CASSRQVSVTDYGYTF.

CDR3 in amino acids: CASSPLAGGPREQYF. The DNA of the CDR3 is TGTGCCAGCTCACCTCTGGCGGGGGGGCCGAGGGAGCAGTACTTC. J is TRBJ2-7 and V is TRBV18; 9 bases line up with TRBD2. With V trimmed by 3 bases and J by 7 bases, 10 bases remained unmatched. Germline loops: CDR1 KGHSH, CDR2 LQKENI. This CDR3 comprises 15 residues.

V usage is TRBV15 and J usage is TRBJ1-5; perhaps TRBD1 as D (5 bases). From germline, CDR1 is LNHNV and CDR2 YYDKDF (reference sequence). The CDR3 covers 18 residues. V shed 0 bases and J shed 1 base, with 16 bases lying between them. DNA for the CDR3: TGTGCCACCAGCAGAGATTGGGCAGGGAAGTTGAGCAATCAGCCCCAGCATTTT. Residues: CATSRDWAGKLSNQPQHF.

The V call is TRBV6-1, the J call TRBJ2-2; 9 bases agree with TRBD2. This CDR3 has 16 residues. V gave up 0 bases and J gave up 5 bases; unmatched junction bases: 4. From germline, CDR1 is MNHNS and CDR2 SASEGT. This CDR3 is CASSEASGGRTGELFF. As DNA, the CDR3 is TGTGCCAGCAGTGAAGCGAGCGGGGGGCGAACCGGGGAGCTGTTTTTT.

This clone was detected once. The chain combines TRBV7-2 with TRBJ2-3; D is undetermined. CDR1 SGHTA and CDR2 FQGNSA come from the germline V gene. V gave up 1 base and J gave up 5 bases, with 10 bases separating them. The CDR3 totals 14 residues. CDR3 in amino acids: CASSLVTSGDTQYF. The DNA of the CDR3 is TGTGCCAGCAGCTTAGTTACTTCTGGAGATACGCAGTATTTT. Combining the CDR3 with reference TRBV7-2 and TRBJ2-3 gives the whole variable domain GAGVSQSPSNKVTEKGKDVELRCDPISGHTALYWYRQSLGQGLEFLIYFQGNSAPDKSGLPSDRFSAERTGGSVSTLTIQRTQQEDSAVYLCASSLVTSGDTQYFGPGTRLTVL.

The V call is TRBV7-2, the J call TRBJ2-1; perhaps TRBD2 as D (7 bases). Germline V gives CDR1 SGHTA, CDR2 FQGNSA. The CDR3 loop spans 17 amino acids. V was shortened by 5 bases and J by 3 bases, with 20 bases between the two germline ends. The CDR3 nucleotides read TGTGCCAGCAGCATAATATCGGGGGGCGAACTCTACAATGAGCAGTTCTTC. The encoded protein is CASSIISGGELYNEQFF.

CDR3 in amino acids: CASSFGGGKEETQYF. The DNA for the CDR3 is TGTGCCAGCAGCTTCGGCGGGGGGAAGGAAGAGACCCAGTACTTC. The genes are TRBV5-4 and TRBJ2-5; 8 bases agree with TRBD2. The CDR3 runs 15 residues. Germline CDR1 and CDR2: SGHNT and YYREEE (reference sequence). V trimming: 2 bases; J trimming: 3 bases; junction bases outside the gene matches: 6.

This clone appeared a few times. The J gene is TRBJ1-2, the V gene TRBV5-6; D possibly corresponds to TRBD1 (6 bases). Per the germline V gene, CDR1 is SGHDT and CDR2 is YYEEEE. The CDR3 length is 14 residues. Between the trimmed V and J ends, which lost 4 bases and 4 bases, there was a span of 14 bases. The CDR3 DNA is TGTGCCAGCAGCCCCCCCGGCAGGGGCTATGGCTACACCTTC. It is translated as CASSPPGRGYGYTF.

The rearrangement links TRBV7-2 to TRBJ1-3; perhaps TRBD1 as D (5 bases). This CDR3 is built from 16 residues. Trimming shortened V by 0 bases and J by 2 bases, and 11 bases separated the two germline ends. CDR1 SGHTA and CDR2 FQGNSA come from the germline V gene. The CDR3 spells CASSLAPGPAGNTIYF. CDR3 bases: TGTGCCAGCAGCTTAGCGCCAGGGCCCGCTGGAAACACCATATATTTT.

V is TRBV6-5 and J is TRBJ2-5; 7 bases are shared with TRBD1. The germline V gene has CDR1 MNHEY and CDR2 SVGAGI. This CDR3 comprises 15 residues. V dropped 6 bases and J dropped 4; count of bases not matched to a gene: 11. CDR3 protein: CASSLYDRAGETQYF. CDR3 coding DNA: TGTGCCAGCAGCCTTTACGACAGGGCTGGAGAGACCCAGTACTTC.

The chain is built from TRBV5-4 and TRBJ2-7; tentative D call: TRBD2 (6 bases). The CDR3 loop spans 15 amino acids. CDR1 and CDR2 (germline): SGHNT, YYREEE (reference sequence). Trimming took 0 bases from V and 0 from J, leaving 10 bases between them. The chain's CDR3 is CASSLGAGSSYEQYF. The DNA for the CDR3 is TGTGCCAGCAGCTTGGGTGCGGGGAGCTCCTACGAGCAGTACTTC.

The CDR3 here is CASSLPGQPQHF. For the CDR3, the DNA is TGTGCCAGCAGTTTGCCCGGTCAGCCCCAGCATTTT. The V and J genes are TRBV28 and TRBJ1-5; D not resolved. Germline CDR1 MDHEN, CDR2 SYDVKM. With 3 bases removed from V and 6 bases from J, the gap between germline ends came to 6 bases. The CDR3 contains 12 residues.